A single sample is the source of the 18 T cell receptor beta chains below, sequenced in a study of cytomegalovirus exposure and HLA in healthy donors. The PCR made use of 60 Vbeta and 13 Jbeta primers. The table came from immunoSEQ multiplex PCR; TCRdb's copy has only in-frame clones and leaves some out. In the table there are tens of thousands of clones, under 85% of which are singletons. Sequencing input: PBMCs. Receptors were obtained from a man aged 50-59 years in good health and CMV-seropositive.

This clone is categorized as medium-sized. This clone may be a read error of a much larger clone one base away. The sample has other DNA sequences that encode this CDR3 too. V gene TRBV7-9 combines with J gene TRBJ2-1; D not resolved. Looked up from germline, CDR1 is SEHNR and CDR2 is FQNEAQ (reference sequence). CDR3 length: 17 amino acids. CDR3 nucleotide sequence: TGCGCCAGCAGCCAAGATATGATCGTACTCATCTACAATGAGCAGTTCTTC. Amino acid sequence: CASSQDMIVLIYNEQFF.

This chain links TRBV11-2 with TRBJ1-1; D unclear. V was clipped by 5 bases and J by 0 bases, with 13 bases between them. Germline loops: CDR1 SGHAT, CDR2 FQNNGV. The CDR3 loop spans 15 amino acids. The CDR3 nucleotides read TGTGCCAGCAGCCCGTGGGGAGCTTTGAACACTGAAGCTTTCTTT. Translation gives CASSPWGALNTEAFF.

The chain recombines TRBV27 with TRBJ2-1; a weak D match, TRBD1 (6 bases). The germline gives CDR1 MNHEY, CDR2 SMNVEV (reference sequence). The V and J ends lost 6 bases and 7 bases respectively, with 19 bases between them. The length of the CDR3 is 15 residues. The CDR3 here is CASRPGHPPGNEQFF. For the CDR3, the DNA is TGTGCCAGCAGGCCGGGACATCCACCAGGGAATGAGCAGTTCTTC.

In DNA, the CDR3 is TGTGCCAGCAGCTCACGGGACTATGGCTACACCTTC. This gives the protein CASSSRDYGYTF. The J gene is TRBJ1-2, the V gene TRBV7-3, with D unclear. Per germline, CDR1 SGHTA and CDR2 FQGTGA. The CDR3 runs to 12 residues. The V and J ends lost 4 bases and 3 bases respectively, with 6 bases between them. Based on the CDR3 plus reference TRBV7-3 and TRBJ1-2, the full variable domain is GAGVSQTPSNKVTEKGKYVELRCDPISGHTALYWYRQSLGQGPEFLIYFQGTGAADDSGLPNDRFFAVRPEGSVSTLKIQRTERGDSAVYLCASSSRDYGYTFGSGTRLTVV.

The V gene is TRBV19, the J gene TRBJ1-2, with TRBD1 matching 7 bases. Germline values: CDR1 LNHDA, CDR2 SQIVND (reference sequence). Unmatched junction bases numbered 10, after V lost 4 bases and J lost 8 bases. This CDR3 is 14 amino acids long. The CDR3 loop reads CASSSTGALIGYTF. CDR3 coding DNA: TGTGCCAGTAGTAGTACAGGGGCCCTAATCGGCTACACCTTC.

In its sample, this clone was seen a few times. The chain combines TRBV6-5 with TRBJ1-1, with D tentatively TRBD1 (6 bases). Germline CDR1 reads MNHEY; CDR2 reads SVGAGI. The CDR3 is made up of 13 amino acids. The V end was cut by 2 bases, the J end by 4 bases, with 8 bases between. CDR3 protein: CASSYNRATEAFF. CDR3 coding DNA: TGTGCCAGCAGTTACAACAGGGCCACTGAAGCTTTCTTT.

The chain links TRBV6-6 to TRBJ2-3, with 9 bases identical to TRBD1. The length of the CDR3 is 14 residues. Germline CDR1 reads MNHNY; CDR2 reads SVGAGI (reference sequence). Unmatched junction bases numbered 6, after V lost 6 bases and J lost 5 bases. The CDR3 sequence: CASSLGQGRDTQYF. CDR3 sequence (DNA): TGTGCCAGCAGCCTCGGACAGGGGAGAGATACGCAGTATTTT.

The chain is built from TRBV5-6 and TRBJ1-6; possibly TRBD1 for D (5 bases). V lost 5 bases and J 0 bases, leaving 12 bases between the germline ends. The CDR3 has 16 amino acids. In germline, CDR1 is SGHDT, CDR2 YYEEEE. This CDR3 reads CASRRGGSSYNSPLHF. The CDR3 DNA follows: TGTGCCAGCAGGCGGGGGGGGAGCTCCTATAATTCACCCCTCCACTTT.

The gene calls are TRBV27 and TRBJ1-1; no clear D. The CDR3 sequence is 13 residues long. CDR1 MNHEY and CDR2 SMNVEV come from the germline V gene (reference sequence). The V and J ends lost 5 bases and 0 bases respectively, with 7 bases between them. The CDR3 loop reads CASSPGVNTEAFF. The CDR3, as DNA: TGTGCCAGCAGTCCCGGGGTGAACACTGAAGCTTTCTTT.

V gene TRBV28 combines with J gene TRBJ1-6, with unresolved D. Trimming removed 3 bases from V and 6 bases from J, with 9 bases in between. The V gene's germline CDR1 is MDHEN and CDR2 SYDVKM. The CDR3 runs 14 residues. Here the CDR3 reads CASSLARSNSPLHF. CDR3 nucleotides: TGTGCCAGCAGTTTGGCGCGGAGTAATTCACCCCTCCACTTT.

This chain links TRBV6-5 with TRBJ1-5, with D unresolved. In germline, CDR1 is MNHEY, CDR2 SVGAGI. The CDR3 extends over 15 amino acids. The ends were cut back, 5 bases at V and 3 bases at J, with 14 bases in the middle. CDR3 loop: CASSPHAQNNQPQHF. The CDR3 DNA reads as TGTGCCAGCAGTCCTCACGCACAGAACAATCAGCCCCAGCATTTT.

In its sample, this clone was seen a few times. CDR3 nucleotides: TGTGCCAGCAGCCCTGACGGACAGGCGCCCATCTATGGCTACACCTTC. Translated: CASSPDGQAPIYGYTF. V and J are TRBV7-2 and TRBJ1-2; 7 positions match TRBD1. V lost 5 bases, J lost 4 bases, and 13 bases stayed unmatched. The CDR3 runs 16 residues. Germline V CDR1 and CDR2: SGHTA, FQGNSA.

In DNA form, the CDR3 reads TGTGCCAGCAGCTTGTTTAGCGGGAGGATCTCTGGGGCCAACGTCCTGACTTTC. This translates into CASSLFSGRISGANVLTF. J is TRBJ2-6 and V is TRBV5-8, with 10 bases matching TRBD2. Trimming took 1 base from V and 0 from J; bases not matched to a gene: 4. The CDR3 has 18 amino acids. From germline, CDR1 is SGHTS and CDR2 YDEGEE.

V usage is TRBV19 and J usage is TRBJ2-2; tentatively, D is TRBD1 (5 bases). V lost 2 bases to trimming and J lost 6 bases, with 19 bases between them. Germline CDR1 LNHDA, CDR2 SQIVND (reference sequence). CDR3 size: 17 residues. The CDR3, as DNA: TGTGCCAGTAGTATAACCCCCCAGCCCAGGGTAGCCGGGGAGCTGTTTTTT. Its translation is CASSITPQPRVAGELFF.

This chain links TRBV7-8 with TRBJ1-5, with 8 bases fitting TRBD1. The CDR3 runs to 15 residues. Germline CDR1 is SGHVS and CDR2 is FQNEAQ. J was trimmed by 4 bases and V by 5 bases; bases with no gene match: 7. CDR3 DNA: TGTGCCAGCAGCCCCTTCGGGACAGGAAATCAGCCCCAGCATTTT. This codes for CASSPFGTGNQPQHF.

The rearrangement uses TRBV5-1 and TRBJ1-2, with 10 nucleotides matching TRBD1. The CDR3 sequence is 15 residues long. The germline V gene encodes CDR1 SGHRS and CDR2 YFSETQ. V lost 4 bases, J lost 6 bases, and 9 bases stayed unmatched. The CDR3 loop reads CASSRGGQGQNGYTF. The CDR3 region has the DNA TGCGCCAGCAGCAGAGGGGGACAGGGGCAAAATGGCTACACCTTC.

V is TRBV29-1 and J is TRBJ1-2, with 9 bases identical to TRBD1. CDR1 and CDR2 (germline): SQVTM, ANQGSEA. The CDR3 is 11 residues long. V gave up 6 bases and J gave up 4 bases; unmatched junction bases: 0. CDR3 sequence: CSVQGAYGYTF. The DNA of the CDR3 is TGCAGCGTACAGGGGGCCTATGGCTACACCTTC.

The genes are TRBV7-8 and TRBJ2-1; TRBD1 matches 9 bases. The CDR3 contains 16 residues. Germline V gives CDR1 SGHVS, CDR2 FQNEAQ. Trimming took 4 bases from V and 10 from J; bases not matched to a gene: 14. The CDR3 sequence is CASSYGRRTGVGEQFF. CDR3 bases: TGTGCCAGCAGCTACGGCCGACGGACAGGGGTGGGCGAGCAGTTCTTC.